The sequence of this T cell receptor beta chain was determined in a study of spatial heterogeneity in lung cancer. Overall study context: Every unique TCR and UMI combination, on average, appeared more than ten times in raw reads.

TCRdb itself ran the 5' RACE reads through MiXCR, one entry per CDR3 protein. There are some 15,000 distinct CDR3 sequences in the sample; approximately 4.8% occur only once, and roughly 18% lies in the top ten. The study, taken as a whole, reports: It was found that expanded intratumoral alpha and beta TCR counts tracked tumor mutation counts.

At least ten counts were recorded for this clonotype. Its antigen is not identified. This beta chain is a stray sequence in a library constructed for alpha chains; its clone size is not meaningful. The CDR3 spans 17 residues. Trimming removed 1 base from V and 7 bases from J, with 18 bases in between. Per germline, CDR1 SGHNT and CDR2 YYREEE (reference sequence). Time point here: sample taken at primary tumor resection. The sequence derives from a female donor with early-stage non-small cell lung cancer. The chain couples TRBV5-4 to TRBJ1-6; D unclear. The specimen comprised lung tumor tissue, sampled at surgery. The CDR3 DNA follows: TGTGCCAGCAGCTTGTTCCGTGGGCAGGCCCTAAATTCACCCCTCCACTTT. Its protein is CASSLFRGQALNSPLHF.